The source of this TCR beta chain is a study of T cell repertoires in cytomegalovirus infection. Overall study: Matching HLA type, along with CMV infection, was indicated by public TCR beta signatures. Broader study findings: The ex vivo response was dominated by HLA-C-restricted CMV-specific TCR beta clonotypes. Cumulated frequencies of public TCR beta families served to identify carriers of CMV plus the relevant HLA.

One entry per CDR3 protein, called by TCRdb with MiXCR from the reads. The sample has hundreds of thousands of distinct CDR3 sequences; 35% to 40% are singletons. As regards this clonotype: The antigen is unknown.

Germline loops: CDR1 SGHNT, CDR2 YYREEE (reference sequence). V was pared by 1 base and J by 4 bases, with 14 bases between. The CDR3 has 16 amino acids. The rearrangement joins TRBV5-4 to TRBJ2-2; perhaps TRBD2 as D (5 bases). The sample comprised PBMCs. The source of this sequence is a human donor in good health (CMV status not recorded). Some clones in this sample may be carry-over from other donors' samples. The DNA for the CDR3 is TGTGCCAGCAGCTTGTCGTCGGGGTGGGGCACCGGGGAGCTGTTTTTT. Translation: CASSLSSGWGTGELFF.